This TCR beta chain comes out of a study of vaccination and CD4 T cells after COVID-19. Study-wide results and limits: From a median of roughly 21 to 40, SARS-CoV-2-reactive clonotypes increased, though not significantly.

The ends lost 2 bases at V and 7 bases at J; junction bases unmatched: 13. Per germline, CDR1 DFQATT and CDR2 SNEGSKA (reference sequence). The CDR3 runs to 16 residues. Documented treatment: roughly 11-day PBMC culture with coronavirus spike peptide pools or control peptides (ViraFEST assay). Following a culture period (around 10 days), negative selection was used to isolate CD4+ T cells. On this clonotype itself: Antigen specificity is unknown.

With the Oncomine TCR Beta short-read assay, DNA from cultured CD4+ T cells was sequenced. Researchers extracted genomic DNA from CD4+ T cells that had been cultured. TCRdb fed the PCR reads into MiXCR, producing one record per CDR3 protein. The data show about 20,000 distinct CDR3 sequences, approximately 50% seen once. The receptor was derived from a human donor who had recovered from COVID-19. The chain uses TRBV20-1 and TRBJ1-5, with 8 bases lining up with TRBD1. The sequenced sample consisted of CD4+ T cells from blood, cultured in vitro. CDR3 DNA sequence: TGCAGTGCTAGACCAGAGGACAGGGTTGGTGCACAGCCCCAGCATTTT. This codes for CSARPEDRVGAQPQHF.